The 2 T cell receptor beta chains presented below share a single source sample, sequenced in a study of OX40 agonist ivuxolimab in advanced cancers. Profiling relied on immunoSEQ multiplex PCR, and the TCRdb table lists in-frame clones only, not all of them. This sample yields roughly 120,000 clones, of which 85% to 95% are seen a single time; under 0.85% belongs to the top ten. The sequencing used CD4+ or CD8+ T cells sorted from blood, collected in a trial of the OX40 agonist ivuxolimab. Receptors were obtained from an adult with an advanced solid tumor such as melanoma, head and neck, liver or kidney cancer.

This clone was seen only a few times. The chain recombines TRBV7-2 with TRBJ1-5; D not resolved. CDR1 is SGHTA, CDR2 FQGNSA, per germline. The V gene lost 0 bases and the J gene lost 5 bases, with 5 bases spanning the gap. This CDR3 is 13 amino acids long. As DNA, the CDR3 is TGTGCCAGCAGCTTAGCAGGCTATCAGCCCCAGCATTTT. Translation: CASSLAGYQPQHF.

The rearrangement uses TRBV5-1 and TRBJ1-2; TRBD1 aligns across 7 bases. Unmatched junction bases numbered 7, after V lost 0 bases and J lost 2 bases. CDR1 is SGHRS and CDR2 is YFSETQ in the germline V gene. The CDR3 consists of 16 residues. CDR3 amino acids: CASSLGPQGPNYGYTF. CDR3 coding DNA: TGCGCCAGCAGCTTGGGTCCACAGGGGCCGAACTATGGCTACACCTTC. Variable domain in full (rest from reference TRBV5-1 and TRBJ1-2): KAGVTQTPRYLIKTRGQQVTLSCSPISGHRSVSWYQQTPGQGLQFLFEYFSETQRNKGNFPGRFSGRQFSNSRSEMNVSTLELGDSALYLCASSLGPQGPNYGYTFGSGTRLTVV.